The rows below give T cell receptor beta chains drawn from one sample of a study of identical twins. MiXCR, applied by TCRdb to the 5' RACE reads, yields one record per CDR3 protein. Among 650,000 to 750,000 distinct CDR3 sequences, 20% to 25% were seen once, and the ten largest hold more than 4%. These data are also associated with another study on T cells expressing NK-cell markers.

The sequenced sample was PBMCs. The source is a woman younger than 30 in good health. Each CDR3 is given with its conserved first and last residue. D genes are given only for firm matches. Expanded clones get a size class; other rows say once, few or many, or leave the size out.

v_gene	abundance	j_gene	d_gene	CDR3aa	CDR3nt
TRBV30	few	TRBJ2-1	.	CAWGSTYPTGEQFF	TGTGCCTGGGGATCCACGTACCCTACGGGTGAGCAGTTCTTC
TRBV9	.	TRBJ1-5	.	CASSAAQRHRNQPQHF	TGTGCCAGCAGCGCCGCGCAGAGGCATCGTAATCAGCCCCAGCATTTT
TRBV20-1	few	TRBJ2-7	.	CSAQNPRDTLRGEQYF	TGCAGTGCTCAGAACCCCCGGGACACCCTACGAGGGGAGCAGTACTTC
TRBV12-3/TRBV12-4	few	TRBJ2-1	TRBD1	CASRMSKGAREQFF	TGTGCCAGCAGAATGAGCAAGGGGGCGCGTGAGCAGTTCTTC
TRBV5-1	many	TRBJ1-1	TRBD1	CASSTGQGGHTEAFF	TGCGCCAGCAGCACTGGACAGGGCGGGCACACTGAAGCTTTCTTT
TRBV12-3/TRBV12-4	few	TRBJ1-5	.	CASSPRGNNQPQHF	TGTGCCAGCAGCCCTCGAGGGAACAATCAGCCCCAGCATTTT
TRBV7-9	few	TRBJ2-7	.	CASSFGQPSSYEQYF	TGTGCCAGCAGCTTCGGGCAGCCGAGCTCCTACGAGCAGTACTTC
TRBV3-1	.	TRBJ2-3	.	CASSTQPDTQYF	TGTGCCAGCAGCACCCAGCCAGATACGCAGTATTTT
TRBV7-2	few	TRBJ2-7	.	CASSSGLWSSYEQYF	TGTGCCAGCAGCTCAGGACTCTGGAGCTCCTACGAGCAGTACTTC
TRBV20-1	few	TRBJ2-1	.	CSALTSLNEQFF	TGCAGTGCCTTGACTAGTCTCAATGAGCAGTTCTTC
TRBV2	.	TRBJ2-6	.	CASRPSAARQGANVLTF	TGTGCCAGCAGACCGAGCGCCGCAAGGCAAGGGGCCAACGTCCTGACTTTC
TRBV7-9	.	TRBJ2-1	TRBD2	CASSPERERNNEQFF	TGTGCCAGCAGCCCAGAGCGGGAGAGAAACAATGAGCAGTTCTTC
TRBV20-1	.	TRBJ2-3	.	CSARASGSDSSQYF	TGCAGTGCTAGGGCGTCAGGGTCGGACTCTTCGCAGTATTTT
TRBV12-3/TRBV12-4	.	TRBJ2-7	.	CASSPSTASSYEQYF	TGTGCCAGCAGTCCTTCGACAGCAAGCTCCTACGAGCAGTACTTC
TRBV28	.	TRBJ2-7	.	CASKDSRYEQYF	TGTGCCAGCAAAGACAGTCGTTACGAGCAGTACTTC
TRBV20-1	few	TRBJ1-2	.	CSASHAPDGYTF	TGCAGTGCTAGCCATGCACCAGATGGCTACACCTTC
TRBV29-1	many	TRBJ2-1	TRBD2	CSVLGGLASYNEQFF	TGCAGCGTCCTTGGGGGACTAGCGTCGTACAATGAGCAGTTCTTC
TRBV7-9	many	TRBJ2-2	.	CASSATVNLDTGELFF	TGTGCCAGCAGCGCGACAGTAAACCTAGACACCGGGGAGCTGTTTTTT
TRBV20-1	few	TRBJ2-1	TRBD2	CSARGGTSSYNEQFF	TGCAGTGCTAGAGGGGGGACTAGCTCCTACAATGAGCAGTTCTTC
TRBV11-2	.	TRBJ2-5	.	CASSLTGGRYQETRYF	TGTGCCAGCAGCTTAACCGGGGGAAGGTACCAAGAGACCCGGTACTTC
TRBV20-1	.	TRBJ2-5	.	CCARSGGAGRGETQYF	TGCTGTGCTAGAAGCGGCGGCGCGGGACGAGGAGAGACCCAGTACTTC
TRBV20-1	.	TRBJ2-3	TRBD1	CSAGQGTDTQYF	TGCAGTGCGGGACAGGGGACAGATACGCAGTATTTT
TRBV6-1	few	TRBJ2-7	TRBD1	CASSDSSGTGLYEQYF	TGTGCCAGCAGTGATTCCTCCGGGACAGGGCTTTACGAGCAGTACTTC
TRBV20-1	few	TRBJ1-1	TRBD1	CSARDRGSYGAFF	TGCAGTGCTAGAGACAGGGGGTCGTATGGGGCTTTCTTT
TRBV20-1	once	TRBJ2-2	TRBD2	CSARDRLAGGANTGELFF	TGCAGTGCTAGAGATCGCCTAGCGGGGGGGGCGAACACCGGGGAGCTGTTTTTT
TRBV5-1	.	TRBJ2-1	TRBD2	CASSATSGTYNEQFF	TGCGCCAGCAGTGCGACTAGCGGTACCTACAATGAGCAGTTCTTC
TRBV7-3	.	TRBJ1-1	TRBD1	CASSPTGQDTEAFF	TGTGCCAGCAGCCCCACGGGACAGGACACTGAAGCTTTCTTT
TRBV5-1	.	TRBJ2-3	.	CASSSSTDITDTQYF	TGCGCCAGCAGCTCCTCGACAGATATCACAGATACGCAGTATTTT
TRBV20-1	.	TRBJ1-1	.	CSARELKGTPEAFF	TGCAGTGCTAGAGAATTGAAGGGGACCCCTGAAGCTTTCTTT
TRBV9	many	TRBJ2-7	TRBD1	CASSVGTGGLGEQYF	TGTGCCAGCAGCGTCGGAACAGGGGGACTTGGGGAGCAGTACTTC
TRBV20-1	.	TRBJ2-1	TRBD1	CSASIGTGRNNEQFF	TGCAGTGCTTCAATCGGGACAGGGCGGAACAATGAGCAGTTCTTC
TRBV11-2	.	TRBJ2-5	.	CASSFKPGGTQYF	TGTGCCAGCAGCTTCAAGCCGGGCGGGACCCAGTACTTC
TRBV5-5	.	TRBJ1-2	.	CASSASTVNYGYTF	TGTGCCAGCAGCGCGTCGACAGTTAACTATGGCTACACCTTC
TRBV5-5	few	TRBJ1-4	.	CASSFKWGTEKLFF	TGTGCCAGCAGCTTCAAGTGGGGAACTGAAAAACTGTTTTTT
TRBV4-2	few	TRBJ2-2	TRBD1	CASSQTGQGATGELFF	TGTGCCAGCAGCCAAACGGGACAGGGGGCAACCGGGGAGCTGTTTTTT
TRBV7-2	few	TRBJ1-1	.	CASSPGWGSMNTEAFF	TGTGCCAGCAGCCCCGGGTGGGGCAGCATGAACACTGAAGCTTTCTTT
TRBV20-1	.	TRBJ2-7	.	CSALAGDGYEQYF	TGCAGTGCCCTGGCCGGGGACGGGTACGAGCAGTACTTC
TRBV5-1	few	TRBJ2-5	TRBD1	CASSLQGAAETQYF	TGCGCCAGCAGCTTACAGGGGGCAGCGGAGACCCAGTACTTC
TRBV5-1	few	TRBJ2-7	.	CASSPSARATEQYF	TGCGCCAGCAGTCCTAGTGCCAGGGCCACCGAGCAGTACTTC
TRBV27	few	TRBJ2-7	TRBD2	CASKGLPGGYEQYF	TGTGCCAGCAAGGGTTTACCGGGGGGATACGAGCAGTACTTC
TRBV27	few	TRBJ1-1	TRBD1	CASSSLGDRAIEAFF	TGTGCCAGCAGTTCCCTCGGTGACAGGGCTATAGAAGCTTTCTTT